A selection of T cell receptor beta chains follows, all from one sample in a study of Graves' ophthalmopathy and Graves' hyperthyroidism. TCRdb re-analysed the multiplex PCR reads in MiXCR, keeping a single row per CDR3 protein. Among about 400,000 distinct CDR3 sequences listed, approximately 15% were seen once. The sequenced sample consisted of peripheral blood. Receptors originate from a woman under 30 with stable Graves' hyperthyroidism. Each CDR3 is given with its conserved first and last residue. Fields, in order: D gene, clone size, V gene, J gene, CDR3 DNA, CDR3 protein. A D gene is named only where the DNA matches it firmly. Clone size is given for some rows only: seen once, a few or many times, or a class if the clone is expanded.

>NA|many|TRBV6-1|TRBJ2-2
TGTGCCAGCAGTGAACTCCAAGGGGGTACCGGGGAGCTGTTTTTT
CASSELQGGTGELFF
>TRBD2|NA|TRBV19|TRBJ2-5
TGTGCCAGTAGTACCAGGGAGGGAGAGACCCAGTACTTC
CASSTREGETQYF
>TRBD1|many|TRBV12-3/TRBV12-4|TRBJ1-6
TGTGCCAGCACCACGACAGGGACTCATTCACCCCTCCACTTT
CASTTTGTHSPLHF
>NA|many|TRBV7-4|TRBJ1-5
TGTGCCAGCAGCTGGGGAGTCAGGGCTGGCAATCAGCCCCAGCATTTT
CASSWGVRAGNQPQHF
>TRBD1|many|TRBV12-3/TRBV12-4|TRBJ1-2
TGTGCCAGCAGTCCAACAGGGGGCGCAGGTGGCTACACCTTC
CASSPTGGAGGYTF
>NA|NA|TRBV7-9|TRBJ2-7
TGTGCCAGCAGCTTATTAGCTGGGGACGAGCAGTACTTC
CASSLLAGDEQYF
>NA|many|TRBV12-5|TRBJ2-7
TGTGCTAGTGGTTTACCTTTCGGGGGAACCTACGAGCAGTACTTC
CASGLPFGGTYEQYF
>NA|many|TRBV12-3/TRBV12-4|TRBJ1-2
TGTGCCAGCGGGGTACTCTATGGCTACACCTTC
CASGVLYGYTF
>TRBD2|NA|TRBV6-1|TRBJ2-2
TGTGCCAGCAGTGAAGGAAAAGGAGTAGCGGGGATCGGGGAGCTGTGGTTT
CASSEGKGVAGIGELWF
>NA|many|TRBV28|TRBJ2-7
TGTGCCAGCAGTCCCCCATGGTCCTACGAGCAGTACTTC
CASSPPWSYEQYF
>TRBD2|few|TRBV5-1|TRBJ2-5
TGCGCCAGCAGCTTGACTAGCGTACCCCTGGGAGAGACCCAGTACTTC
CASSLTSVPLGETQYF